This is a list of T cell receptor beta chains from one sample in a study of T-cell reconstitution after alpha-beta-depleted transplantation in children. One entry per CDR3 protein results from TCRdb running MiXCR on the PCR reads. The table records 700,000 to 850,000 distinct CDR3 sequences, roughly 15% of them present only once. The sample in question was PBMCs, mostly from graft donor cells, obtained 360 days after TCRalphabeta/CD19-depleted stem cell transplant. Receptor source: a male patient aged 10-17 years who had a stem cell transplant for acute lymphoblastic leukemia, so the T cells may come from the graft donor. The CDR3 runs from the conserved cysteine through the conserved F or W. A D gene is named only where the DNA matches it firmly. For some rows the clone size is stated as once, few or many, or as a class when expanded; others skip it.

d_gene: .
v_gene: TRBV29-1
j_gene: TRBJ2-7
abundance: .
CDR3aa: CSVDRGGDEQYF
CDR3nt: TGCAGCGTTGACAGGGGAGGGGACGAGCAGTACTTC

d_gene: TRBD2
v_gene: TRBV12-3/TRBV12-4
j_gene: TRBJ2-7
abundance: .
CDR3aa: CASSSRGGYEQYF
CDR3nt: TGTGCCAGCAGTTCCCGGGGGGGCTACGAGCAGTACTTC

d_gene: .
v_gene: TRBV15
j_gene: TRBJ1-4
abundance: .
CDR3aa: CATSRVGRGKLFF
CDR3nt: TGTGCCACCAGCAGAGTAGGGCGGGGAAAACTGTTTTTT

d_gene: .
v_gene: TRBV5-5
j_gene: TRBJ2-5
abundance: few
CDR3aa: CASIQYVIPGETQYF
CDR3nt: TGTGCCAGCATCCAATACGTCATCCCGGGAGAGACCCAGTACTTC

d_gene: .
v_gene: TRBV9
j_gene: TRBJ2-7
abundance: few
CDR3aa: CASSVDSPIVYEQYF
CDR3nt: TGTGCCAGCAGCGTGGACAGCCCCATCGTCTACGAGCAGTACTTC

d_gene: TRBD1
v_gene: TRBV5-1
j_gene: TRBJ2-3
abundance: many
CDR3aa: CASSLEQGTTDTQYF
CDR3nt: TGCGCCAGCAGCTTGGAACAGGGGACCACAGATACGCAGTATTTT

d_gene: TRBD2
v_gene: TRBV4-2
j_gene: TRBJ2-1
abundance: .
CDR3aa: CASSPRLGLAVKIPSSSYNEQFF
CDR3nt: TGTGCCAGCAGCCCGCGTCTGGGACTAGCGGTAAAGATTCCTAGCAGCTCCTACAATGAGCAGTTCTTC

d_gene: .
v_gene: TRBV5-1
j_gene: TRBJ2-3
abundance: many
CDR3aa: CASSLVGVDTQYF
CDR3nt: TGCGCCAGCAGCTTGGTGGGGGTTGATACGCAGTATTTT

d_gene: .
v_gene: TRBV2
j_gene: TRBJ1-1
abundance: many
CDR3aa: CASSDDGGNTEAFF
CDR3nt: TGTGCCAGCAGTGATGATGGGGGGAACACTGAAGCTTTCTTT

d_gene: .
v_gene: TRBV20-1
j_gene: TRBJ2-3
abundance: .
CDR3aa: CSASGTIPTDTQYF
CDR3nt: TGCAGTGCTTCCGGGACAATCCCCACAGATACGCAGTATTTT

d_gene: .
v_gene: TRBV6-5
j_gene: TRBJ2-1
abundance: .
CDR3aa: CASSYSWGPTREQFF
CDR3nt: TGTGCCAGCAGTTACTCGTGGGGTCCCACTCGTGAGCAGTTCTTC

d_gene: TRBD2
v_gene: TRBV3-1
j_gene: TRBJ2-1
abundance: .
CDR3aa: CASSQPGLAVDEQFF
CDR3nt: TGTGCCAGCAGCCAACCGGGACTAGCTGTCGATGAGCAGTTCTTC

d_gene: TRBD2
v_gene: TRBV29-1
j_gene: TRBJ2-2
abundance: .
CDR3aa: CSVPSGSHMGERELFF
CDR3nt: TGCAGCGTACCTAGCGGTAGCCACATGGGGGAGAGGGAGCTGTTTTTT

d_gene: .
v_gene: TRBV24-1
j_gene: TRBJ1-2
abundance: few
CDR3aa: CATKSQPWGGYTF
CDR3nt: TGTGCCACCAAATCCCAGCCTTGGGGCGGCTACACCTTC

d_gene: .
v_gene: TRBV12-3/TRBV12-4
j_gene: TRBJ2-4
abundance: many
CDR3aa: CASSEGSKNIQYF
CDR3nt: TGTGCCAGCAGTGAGGGGTCCAAAAACATTCAGTACTTC

d_gene: .
v_gene: TRBV21-1
j_gene: TRBJ2-2
abundance: many
CDR3aa: CATLPAGGRETGELFF
CDR3nt: TGTGCCACCCTGCCCGCGGGAGGGAGGGAAACCGGGGAGCTGTTTTTT

d_gene: .
v_gene: TRBV28
j_gene: TRBJ2-1
abundance: few
CDR3aa: CASSLLAWRVDNEQFF
CDR3nt: TGTGCCAGCAGTTTATTGGCGTGGAGGGTCGACAATGAGCAGTTCTTC

d_gene: TRBD1
v_gene: TRBV4-1
j_gene: TRBJ1-1
abundance: .
CDR3aa: CASSQPQGANTEAFF
CDR3nt: TGCGCCAGCAGCCAGCCCCAGGGGGCAAACACTGAAGCTTTCTTT

d_gene: TRBD1
v_gene: TRBV12-3/TRBV12-4
j_gene: TRBJ1-5
abundance: few
CDR3aa: CASSAGTGIVGNQPQHF
CDR3nt: TGTGCCAGCAGCGCCGGGACAGGGATAGTGGGCAATCAGCCCCAGCATTTT

d_gene: .
v_gene: TRBV29-1
j_gene: TRBJ1-1
abundance: .
CDR3aa: CSVEGFTRFMNTEAFF
CDR3nt: TGCAGCGTTGAGGGATTCACCCGGTTCATGAACACTGAAGCTTTCTTT

d_gene: .
v_gene: TRBV7-2
j_gene: TRBJ2-6
abundance: few
CDR3aa: CASSLGLGTSGANVLTF
CDR3nt: TGTGCCAGCAGCTTAGGGTTGGGGACCTCTGGGGCCAACGTCCTGACTTTC

d_gene: .
v_gene: TRBV27
j_gene: TRBJ2-1
abundance: .
CDR3aa: CASGRTGTYNEQFF
CDR3nt: TGTGCCAGCGGACGGACGGGGACCTACAATGAGCAGTTCTTC

d_gene: TRBD2
v_gene: TRBV5-4
j_gene: TRBJ2-1
abundance: .
CDR3aa: CASSSWGARGGENEQFF
CDR3nt: TGTGCCAGCAGCTCTTGGGGCGCGCGCGGGGGGGAAAATGAGCAGTTCTTC

d_gene: .
v_gene: TRBV4-1
j_gene: TRBJ1-2
abundance: .
CDR3aa: CASSRPDPAGYGYTF
CDR3nt: TGCGCCAGCAGCCGCCCGGATCCGGCGGGTTATGGCTACACCTTC

d_gene: TRBD1
v_gene: TRBV7-9
j_gene: TRBJ1-5
abundance: few
CDR3aa: CASSTGTDSNQPQHF
CDR3nt: TGTGCCAGCAGCACTGGGACAGATAGCAATCAGCCCCAGCATTTT

d_gene: TRBD1
v_gene: TRBV29-1
j_gene: TRBJ2-7
abundance: .
CDR3aa: CSVATLRDRGRRKILYEQYF
CDR3nt: TGCAGCGTTGCTACCCTCCGGGACAGGGGGCGCAGAAAAATCCTCTACGAGCAGTACTTC

d_gene: TRBD2
v_gene: TRBV29-1
j_gene: TRBJ2-7
abundance: many
CDR3aa: CSVDFAGVNEQYF
CDR3nt: TGCAGCGTTGACTTCGCGGGAGTAAACGAGCAGTACTTC

d_gene: TRBD1
v_gene: TRBV7-3
j_gene: TRBJ2-7
abundance: few
CDR3aa: CASSLHRGASYEQYF
CDR3nt: TGTGCCAGCAGCTTACACAGGGGCGCCTCCTACGAGCAGTACTTC

d_gene: .
v_gene: TRBV7-9
j_gene: TRBJ1-2
abundance: few
CDR3aa: CASSLDRTSNYGYTF
CDR3nt: TGTGCCAGCAGCCTTGACAGAACTTCTAACTATGGCTACACCTTC

d_gene: .
v_gene: TRBV7-2
j_gene: TRBJ2-7
abundance: few
CDR3aa: CASTHSGAYEQYF
CDR3nt: TGTGCCAGCACCCACTCAGGGGCCTACGAGCAGTACTTC

d_gene: .
v_gene: TRBV5-1
j_gene: TRBJ2-5
abundance: few
CDR3aa: CASSGGRNPWGETQYF
CDR3nt: TGCGCCAGCAGCGGAGGGAGGAACCCCTGGGGAGAGACCCAGTACTTC

d_gene: .
v_gene: TRBV29-1
j_gene: TRBJ2-1
abundance: .
CDR3aa: CSVERSGTYNEQFF
CDR3nt: TGCAGCGTTGAAAGGAGCGGAACCTACAATGAGCAGTTCTTC

d_gene: .
v_gene: TRBV24-1
j_gene: TRBJ2-1
abundance: many
CDR3aa: CATSDFGLGNEQFF
CDR3nt: TGTGCCACCAGTGACTTCGGGCTAGGCAATGAGCAGTTCTTC